This TCR beta chain was recovered during a study of PD-1 and CTLA-4 blockade in melanoma. V shed 6 bases and J shed 3 bases, with 14 bases lying between them. The length of the CDR3 is 14 residues. CDR1 and CDR2 from the germline V gene are MNHEY and SMNVEV (reference sequence). The protocol was immunoSEQ multiplex PCR, while the TCRdb copy is restricted to in-frame clones and leaves out a portion. Of roughly 30,000 clones listed, around 89% are singletons. The rearrangement joins TRBV27 to TRBJ1-2; TRBD1 might be the D (5 bases). The sample consisted of CD8+ T cells from peripheral blood, taken from a patient given anti-PD-1 treatment. This clonotype was obtained from a human donor with melanoma. CDR3 residues: CASRRKQAHYGYTF. DNA for the CDR3: TGTGCCAGCAGAAGGAAACAGGCACACTATGGCTACACCTTC.